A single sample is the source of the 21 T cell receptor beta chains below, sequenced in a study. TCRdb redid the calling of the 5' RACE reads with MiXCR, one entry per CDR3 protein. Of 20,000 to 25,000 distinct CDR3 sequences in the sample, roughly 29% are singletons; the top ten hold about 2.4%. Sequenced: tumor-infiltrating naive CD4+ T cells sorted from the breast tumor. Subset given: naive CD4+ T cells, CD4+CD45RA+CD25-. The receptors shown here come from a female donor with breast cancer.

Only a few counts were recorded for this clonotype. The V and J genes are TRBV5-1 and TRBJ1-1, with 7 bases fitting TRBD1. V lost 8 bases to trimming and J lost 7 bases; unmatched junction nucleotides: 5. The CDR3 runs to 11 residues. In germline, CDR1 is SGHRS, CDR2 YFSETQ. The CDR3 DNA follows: TGCGCCAGTACAGGGGTGAGTGAAGCTTTCTTT. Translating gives CASTGVSEAFF.

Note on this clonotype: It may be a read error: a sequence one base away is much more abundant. CDR3: CASRLGQREWLFF. CDR3 in DNA: TGCGCCAGCAGATTGGGTCAGCGGGAGTGGTTGTTCTTC. The genes are TRBV5-1 and TRBJ2-1, with 8 bases aligning to TRBD2. The V gene's germline CDR1 is SGHRS and CDR2 YFSETQ. This CDR3 is built from 13 residues.

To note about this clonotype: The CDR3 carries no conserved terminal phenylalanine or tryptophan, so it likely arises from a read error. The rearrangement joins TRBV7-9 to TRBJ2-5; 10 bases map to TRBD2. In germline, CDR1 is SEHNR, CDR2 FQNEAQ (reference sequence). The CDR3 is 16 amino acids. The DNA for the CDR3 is TGTGCCAGCAGCTTAGGCGTAGCGGGAGGTGGAGAGACACAGTACTCC. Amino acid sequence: CASSLGVAGGGETQYS.

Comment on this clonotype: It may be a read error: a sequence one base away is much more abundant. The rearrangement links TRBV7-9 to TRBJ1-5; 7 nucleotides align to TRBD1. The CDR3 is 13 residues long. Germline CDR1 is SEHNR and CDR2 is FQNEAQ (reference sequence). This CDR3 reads CAISGTGDQLQHF. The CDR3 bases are TGTGCCATCAGTGGAACAGGGGATCAGCTCCAGCATTTT.

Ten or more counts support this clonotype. The CDR3 DNA follows: TGTGCCAGCAGTGGTATTCGGGACAGGGCGTGGACTGAAGCTTTCTTT. The encoded protein is CASSGIRDRAWTEAFF. The V gene is TRBV2, the J gene TRBJ1-1; 9 nucleotides match TRBD1. The CDR3 has 16 residues. Germline CDR1 SNHLY, CDR2 FYNNEI. With V trimmed by 4 bases and J by 5 bases, 11 bases remained unmatched.

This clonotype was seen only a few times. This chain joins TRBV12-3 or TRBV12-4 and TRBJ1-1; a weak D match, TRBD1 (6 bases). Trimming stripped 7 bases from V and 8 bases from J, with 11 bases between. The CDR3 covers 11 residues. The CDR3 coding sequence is TGTGCCAGCACATTCGGACAGGAAGCTTTCTTT. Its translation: CASTFGQEAFF.

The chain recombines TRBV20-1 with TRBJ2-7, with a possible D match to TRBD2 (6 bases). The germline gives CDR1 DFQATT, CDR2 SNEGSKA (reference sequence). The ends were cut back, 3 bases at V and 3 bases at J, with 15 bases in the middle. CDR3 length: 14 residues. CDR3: CSARQASEFYEQYF. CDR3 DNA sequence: TGCAGTGCTAGGCAGGCTAGCGAGTTCTACGAGCAGTACTTC.

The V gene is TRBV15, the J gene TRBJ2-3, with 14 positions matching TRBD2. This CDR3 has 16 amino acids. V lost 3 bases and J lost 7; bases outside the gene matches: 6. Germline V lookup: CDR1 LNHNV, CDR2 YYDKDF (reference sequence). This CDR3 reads CATSSGGLAGGHTQYF. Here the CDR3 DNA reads TGTGCCACCAGCAGTGGAGGACTAGCGGGAGGCCATACGCAGTATTTT.

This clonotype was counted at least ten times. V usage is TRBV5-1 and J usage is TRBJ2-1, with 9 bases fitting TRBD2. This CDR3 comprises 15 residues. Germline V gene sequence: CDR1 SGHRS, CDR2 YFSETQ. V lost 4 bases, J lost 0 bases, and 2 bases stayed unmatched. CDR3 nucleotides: TGCGCCAGCAGCCGTAGCGGGAGCTCCTACAATGAGCAGTTCTTC. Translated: CASSRSGSSYNEQFF. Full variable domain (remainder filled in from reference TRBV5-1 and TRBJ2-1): KAGVTQTPRYLIKTRGQQVTLSCSPISGHRSVSWYQQTPGQGLQFLFEYFSETQRNKGNFPGRFSGRQFSNSRSEMNVSTLELGDSALYLCASSRSGSSYNEQFFGPGTRLTVL.

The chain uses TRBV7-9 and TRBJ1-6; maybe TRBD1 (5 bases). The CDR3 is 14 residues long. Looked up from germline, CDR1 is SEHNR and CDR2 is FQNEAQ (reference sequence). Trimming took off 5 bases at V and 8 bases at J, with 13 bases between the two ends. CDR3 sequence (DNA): TGTGCCAGCAGCCGCCAACAGGACCATTCACCCCTCCACTTT. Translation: CASSRQQDHSPLHF.

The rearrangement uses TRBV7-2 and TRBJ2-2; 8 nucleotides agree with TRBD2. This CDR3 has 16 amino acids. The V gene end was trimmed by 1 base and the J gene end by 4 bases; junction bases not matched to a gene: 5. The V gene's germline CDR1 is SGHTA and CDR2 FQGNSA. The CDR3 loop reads CASSLDGRALTGELFF. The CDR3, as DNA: TGTGCCAGCAGCTTAGACGGGAGGGCCCTCACCGGGGAGCTGTTTTTT.

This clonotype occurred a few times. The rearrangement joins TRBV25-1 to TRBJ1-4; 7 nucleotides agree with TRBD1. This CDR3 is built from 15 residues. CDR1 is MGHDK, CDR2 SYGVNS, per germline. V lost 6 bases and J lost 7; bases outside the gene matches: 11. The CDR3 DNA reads TGTGCCAGCAGCCTCGCCGGGACAGCAGGTGAAAAACTGTTTTTT. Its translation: CASSLAGTAGEKLFF.

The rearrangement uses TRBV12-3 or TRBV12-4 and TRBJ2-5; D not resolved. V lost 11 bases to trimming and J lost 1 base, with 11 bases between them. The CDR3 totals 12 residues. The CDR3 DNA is TGTGCCGGCGGCCTGTCCCAAGAGACCCAGTACTTC. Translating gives CAGGLSQETQYF.

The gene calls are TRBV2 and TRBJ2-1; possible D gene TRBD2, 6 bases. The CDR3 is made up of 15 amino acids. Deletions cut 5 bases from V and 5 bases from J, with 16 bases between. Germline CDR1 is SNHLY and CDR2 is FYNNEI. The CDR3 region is CASSLGPGGDNEQFF. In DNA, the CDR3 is TGTGCCAGCAGTCTGGGCCCCGGAGGGGACAATGAGCAGTTCTTC.

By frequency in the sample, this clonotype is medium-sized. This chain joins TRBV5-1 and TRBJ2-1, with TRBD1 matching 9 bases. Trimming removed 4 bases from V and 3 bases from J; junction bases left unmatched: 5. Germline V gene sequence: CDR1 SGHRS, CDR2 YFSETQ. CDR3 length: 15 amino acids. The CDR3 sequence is CASSTGQGIYNEQFF. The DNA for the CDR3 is TGCGCCAGCAGCACTGGACAGGGGATCTACAATGAGCAGTTCTTC.

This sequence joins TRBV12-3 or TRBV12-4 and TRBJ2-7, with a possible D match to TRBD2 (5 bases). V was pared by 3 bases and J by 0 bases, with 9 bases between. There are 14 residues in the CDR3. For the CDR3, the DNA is TGTGCCAGCAGTTTTTCGGGGAACTCCTACGAGCAGTACTTC. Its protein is CASSFSGNSYEQYF.

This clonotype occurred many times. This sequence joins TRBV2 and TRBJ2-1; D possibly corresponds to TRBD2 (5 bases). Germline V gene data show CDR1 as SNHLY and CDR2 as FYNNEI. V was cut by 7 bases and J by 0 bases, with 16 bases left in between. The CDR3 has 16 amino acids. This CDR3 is CASKDSVKSSYNEQFF. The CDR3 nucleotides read TGTGCCAGCAAGGATAGCGTTAAGAGCTCCTACAATGAGCAGTTCTTC.

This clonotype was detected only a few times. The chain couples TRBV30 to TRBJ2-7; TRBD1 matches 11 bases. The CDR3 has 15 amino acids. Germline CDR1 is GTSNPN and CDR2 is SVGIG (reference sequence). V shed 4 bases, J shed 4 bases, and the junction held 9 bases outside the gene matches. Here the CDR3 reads CAWKPGQGGYYEQYF. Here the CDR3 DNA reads TGTGCCTGGAAACCGGGACAGGGGGGTTATTACGAGCAGTACTTC.

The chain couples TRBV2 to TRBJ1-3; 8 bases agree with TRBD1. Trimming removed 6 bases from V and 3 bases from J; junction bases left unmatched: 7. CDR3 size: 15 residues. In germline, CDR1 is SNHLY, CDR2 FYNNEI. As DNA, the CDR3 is TGTGCCAGCAGCGGACAGGGTCTAGGTGGAAACACCATATATTTT. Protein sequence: CASSGQGLGGNTIYF.

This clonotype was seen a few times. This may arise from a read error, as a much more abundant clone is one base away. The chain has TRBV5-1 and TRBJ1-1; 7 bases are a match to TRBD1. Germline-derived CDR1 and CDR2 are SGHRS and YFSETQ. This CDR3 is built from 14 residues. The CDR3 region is CASSPGQLNPEAFF. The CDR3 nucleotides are TGCGCCAGCAGCCCGGGACAGTTGAACCCTGAAGCTTTCTTT.

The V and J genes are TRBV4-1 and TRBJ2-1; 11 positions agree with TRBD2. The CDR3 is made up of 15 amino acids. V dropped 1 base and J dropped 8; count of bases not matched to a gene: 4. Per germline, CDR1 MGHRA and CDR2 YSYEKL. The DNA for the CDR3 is TGCGCCAGCAGCCAAGGTACTAGCGGGAGTGATGAGCAGTTCTTC. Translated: CASSQGTSGSDEQFF.